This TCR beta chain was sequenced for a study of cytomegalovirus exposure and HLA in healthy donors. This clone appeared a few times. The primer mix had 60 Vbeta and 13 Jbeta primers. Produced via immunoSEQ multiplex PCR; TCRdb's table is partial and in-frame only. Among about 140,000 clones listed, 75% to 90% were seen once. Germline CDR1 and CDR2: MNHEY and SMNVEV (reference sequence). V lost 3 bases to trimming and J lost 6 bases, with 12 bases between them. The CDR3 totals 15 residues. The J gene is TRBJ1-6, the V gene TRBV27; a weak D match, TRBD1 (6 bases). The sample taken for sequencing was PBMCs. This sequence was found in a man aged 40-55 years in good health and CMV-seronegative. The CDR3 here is CASSFDRTGNSPLHF. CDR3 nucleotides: TGTGCCAGCAGTTTCGACAGGACGGGTAATTCACCCCTCCACTTT.